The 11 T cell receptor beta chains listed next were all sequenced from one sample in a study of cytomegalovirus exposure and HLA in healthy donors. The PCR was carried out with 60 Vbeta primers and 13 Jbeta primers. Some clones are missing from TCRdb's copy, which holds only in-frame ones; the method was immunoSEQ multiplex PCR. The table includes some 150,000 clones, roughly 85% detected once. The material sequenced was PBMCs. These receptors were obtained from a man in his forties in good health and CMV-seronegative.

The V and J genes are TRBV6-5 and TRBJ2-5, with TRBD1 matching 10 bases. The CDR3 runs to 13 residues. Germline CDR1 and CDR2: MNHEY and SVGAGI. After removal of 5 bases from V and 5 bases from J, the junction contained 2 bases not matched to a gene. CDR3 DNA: TGTGCCAGCAGTCCGACAGGGGGCGAGACCCAGTACTTC. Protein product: CASSPTGGETQYF.

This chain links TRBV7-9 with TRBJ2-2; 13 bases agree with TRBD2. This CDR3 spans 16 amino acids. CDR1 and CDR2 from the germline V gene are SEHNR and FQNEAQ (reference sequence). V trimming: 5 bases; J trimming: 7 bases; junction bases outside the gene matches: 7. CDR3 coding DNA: TGTGCCAGCAGCCAGGGACTAGCGGGATCCGGCGGGGAGCTGTTTTTT. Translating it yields CASSQGLAGSGGELFF. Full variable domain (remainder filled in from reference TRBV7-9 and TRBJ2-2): DTGVSQNPRHKITKRGQNVTFRCDPISEHNRLYWYRQTLGQGPEFLTYFQNEAQLEKSRLLSDRFSAERPKGSFSTLEIQRTEQGDSAMYLCASSQGLAGSGGELFFGEGSRLTVL.

The CDR3 bases are TGTGCCAGCATCATATGGACTAGCTCCTACGAGCAGTACTTC. Translating gives CASIIWTSSYEQYF. V and J are TRBV2 and TRBJ2-7; 7 bases match TRBD2. The ends lost 7 bases at V and 0 bases at J; junction bases unmatched: 6. There are 14 residues in the CDR3. Germline CDR1 and CDR2: SNHLY and FYNNEI.

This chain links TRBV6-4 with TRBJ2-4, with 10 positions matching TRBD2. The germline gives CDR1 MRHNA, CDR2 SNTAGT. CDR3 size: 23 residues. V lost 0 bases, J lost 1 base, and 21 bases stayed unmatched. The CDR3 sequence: CASSDSEPGTAPSGSTAKNIQYF. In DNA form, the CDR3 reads TGTGCCAGCAGTGACTCAGAACCCGGGACAGCACCTAGCGGGAGTACGGCCAAAAACATTCAGTACTTC.

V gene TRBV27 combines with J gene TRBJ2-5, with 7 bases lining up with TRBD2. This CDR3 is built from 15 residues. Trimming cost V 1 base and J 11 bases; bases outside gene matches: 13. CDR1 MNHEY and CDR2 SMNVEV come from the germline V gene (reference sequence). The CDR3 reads CASSLLAGASGEQYF. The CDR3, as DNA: TGTGCCAGCAGTTTATTGGCGGGAGCCAGTGGGGAGCAGTACTTC.

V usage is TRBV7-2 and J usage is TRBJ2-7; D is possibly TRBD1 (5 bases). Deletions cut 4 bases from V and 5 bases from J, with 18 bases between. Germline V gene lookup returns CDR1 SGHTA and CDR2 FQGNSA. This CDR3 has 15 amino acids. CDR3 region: CASSSMTYGQHEQYF. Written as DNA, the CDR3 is TGTGCCAGCAGCTCGATGACATATGGACAACACGAGCAGTACTTC.

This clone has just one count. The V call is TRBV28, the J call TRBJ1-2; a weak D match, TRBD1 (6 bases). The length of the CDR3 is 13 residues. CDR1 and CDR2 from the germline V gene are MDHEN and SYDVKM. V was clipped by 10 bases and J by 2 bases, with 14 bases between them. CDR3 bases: TGTGCCACCCAGTTCAGGGGCAACTATGGCTACACCTTC. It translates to CATQFRGNYGYTF.

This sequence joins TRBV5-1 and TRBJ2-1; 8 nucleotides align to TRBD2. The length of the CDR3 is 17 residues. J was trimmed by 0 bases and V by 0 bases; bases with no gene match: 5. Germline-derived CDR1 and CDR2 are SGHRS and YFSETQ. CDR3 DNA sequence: TGCGCCAGCAGCTTGGATCCGAGCGGGAGCTCCTACAATGAGCAGTTCTTC. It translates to CASSLDPSGSSYNEQFF.

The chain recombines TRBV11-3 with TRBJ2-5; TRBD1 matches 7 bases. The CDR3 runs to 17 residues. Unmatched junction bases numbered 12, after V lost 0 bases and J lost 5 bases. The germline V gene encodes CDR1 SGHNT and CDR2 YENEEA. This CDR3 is CASSLDRGQVGVETQYF. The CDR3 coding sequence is TGTGCCAGCAGCTTAGATCGCGGACAGGTAGGTGTGGAGACCCAGTACTTC.

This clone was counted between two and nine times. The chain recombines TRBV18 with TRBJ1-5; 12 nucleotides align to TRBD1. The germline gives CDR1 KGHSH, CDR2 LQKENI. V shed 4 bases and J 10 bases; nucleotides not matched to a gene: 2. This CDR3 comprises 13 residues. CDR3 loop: CASSQGQGAPQHF. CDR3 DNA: TGTGCCAGCTCACAGGGACAGGGGGCTCCCCAGCATTTT.

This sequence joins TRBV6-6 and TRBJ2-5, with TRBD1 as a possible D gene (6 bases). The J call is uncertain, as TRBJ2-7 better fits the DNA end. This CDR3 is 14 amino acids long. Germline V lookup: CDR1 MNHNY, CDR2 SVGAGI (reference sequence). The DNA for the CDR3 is TGTGCCAGCAGTTACTCGAAGAACAGGGACGAGCAGTACTTC. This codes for CASSYSKNRDEQYF.